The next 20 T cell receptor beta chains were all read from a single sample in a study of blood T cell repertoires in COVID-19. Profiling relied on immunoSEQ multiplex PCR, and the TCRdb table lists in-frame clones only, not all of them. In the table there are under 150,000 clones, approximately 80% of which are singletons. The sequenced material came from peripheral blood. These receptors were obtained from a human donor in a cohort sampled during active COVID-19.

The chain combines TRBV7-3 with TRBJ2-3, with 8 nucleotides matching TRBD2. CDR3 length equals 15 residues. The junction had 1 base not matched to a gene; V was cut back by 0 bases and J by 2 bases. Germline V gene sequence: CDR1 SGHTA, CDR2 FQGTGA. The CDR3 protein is CASSLTSGNTDTQYF. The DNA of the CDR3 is TGTGCCAGCAGCTTAACTAGCGGGAACACAGATACGCAGTATTTT.

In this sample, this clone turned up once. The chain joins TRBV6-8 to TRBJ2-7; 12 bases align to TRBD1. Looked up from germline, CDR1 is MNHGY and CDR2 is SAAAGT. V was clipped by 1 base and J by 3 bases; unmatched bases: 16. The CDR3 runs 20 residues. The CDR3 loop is CASSYFPGTGGAQGSYEQYF. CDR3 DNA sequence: TGTGCCAGCAGTTACTTCCCCGGGACAGGGGGCGCTCAGGGTAGCTACGAGCAGTACTTC.

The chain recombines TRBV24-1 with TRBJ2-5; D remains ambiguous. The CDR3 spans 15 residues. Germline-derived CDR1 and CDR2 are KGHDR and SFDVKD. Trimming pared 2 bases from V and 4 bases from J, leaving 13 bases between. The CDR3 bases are TGTGCCACCAGTGATTCGAGCAGAGAGGCAGAGACCCAGTACTTC. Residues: CATSDSSREAETQYF.

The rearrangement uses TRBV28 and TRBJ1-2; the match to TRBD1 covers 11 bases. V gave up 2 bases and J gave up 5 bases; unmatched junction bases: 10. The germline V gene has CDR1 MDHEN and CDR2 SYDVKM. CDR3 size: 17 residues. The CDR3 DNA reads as TGTGCCAGCAGTTTAGGGGATGGACAGGGGGCGCTGTATGGCTACACCTTC. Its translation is CASSLGDGQGALYGYTF.

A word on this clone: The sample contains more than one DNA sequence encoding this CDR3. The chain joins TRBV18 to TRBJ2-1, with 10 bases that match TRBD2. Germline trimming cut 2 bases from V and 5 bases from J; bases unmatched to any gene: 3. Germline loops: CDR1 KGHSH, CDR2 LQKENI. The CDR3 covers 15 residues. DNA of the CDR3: TGTGCCAGCTCACCAACTGGACTAGCGGACAATGAGCAGTTCTTC. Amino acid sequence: CASSPTGLADNEQFF.

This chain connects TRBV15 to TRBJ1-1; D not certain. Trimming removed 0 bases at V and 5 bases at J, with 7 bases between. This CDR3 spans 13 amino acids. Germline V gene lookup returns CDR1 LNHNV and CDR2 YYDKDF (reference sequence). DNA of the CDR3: TGTGCCACCAGCAGAGATGGCAAAACTGAAGCTTTCTTT. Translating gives CATSRDGKTEAFF. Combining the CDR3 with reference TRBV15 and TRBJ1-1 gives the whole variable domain DAMVIQNPRYQVTQFGKPVTLSCSQTLNHNVMYWYQQKSSQAPKLLFHYYDKDFNNEADTPDNFQSRRPNTSFCFLDIRSPGLGDTAMYLCATSRDGKTEAFFGQGTRLTVV.

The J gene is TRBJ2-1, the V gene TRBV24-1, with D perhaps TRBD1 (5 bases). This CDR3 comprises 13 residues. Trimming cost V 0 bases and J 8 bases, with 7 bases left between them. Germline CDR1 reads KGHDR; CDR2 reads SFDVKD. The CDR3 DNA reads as TGTGCCACCAGTGATTTGTGGGGCGATGAGCAGTTCTTC. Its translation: CATSDLWGDEQFF.

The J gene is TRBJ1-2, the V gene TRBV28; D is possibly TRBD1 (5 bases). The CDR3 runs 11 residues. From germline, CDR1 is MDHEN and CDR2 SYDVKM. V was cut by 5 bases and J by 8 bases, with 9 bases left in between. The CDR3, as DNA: TGTGCCAGCAGTCAGGGTGTGGGCTACACCTTC. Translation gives CASSQGVGYTF.

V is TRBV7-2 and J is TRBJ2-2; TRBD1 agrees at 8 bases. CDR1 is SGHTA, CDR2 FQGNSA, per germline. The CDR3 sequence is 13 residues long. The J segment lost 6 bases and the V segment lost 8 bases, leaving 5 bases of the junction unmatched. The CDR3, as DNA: TGTGCCAGCGCCCAGGGGGCCGCCGGGGAGCTGTTTTTT. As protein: CASAQGAAGELFF.

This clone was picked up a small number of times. Here the CDR3 DNA reads TGTGCCAGTAGCGACAGCGTATCTGGAAACACCATATATTTT. Amino acid sequence: CASSDSVSGNTIYF. The V gene is TRBV19, the J gene TRBJ1-3; D might be TRBD1 (5 bases). The CDR3 consists of 14 residues. In germline, CDR1 is LNHDA, CDR2 SQIVND (reference sequence). V shed 6 bases and J shed 1 base, with 10 bases lying between them.

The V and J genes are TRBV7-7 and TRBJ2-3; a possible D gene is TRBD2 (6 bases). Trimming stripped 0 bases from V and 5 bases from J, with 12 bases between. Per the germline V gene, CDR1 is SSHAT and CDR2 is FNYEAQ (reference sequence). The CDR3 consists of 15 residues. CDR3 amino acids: CASSLAGGSEDTQYF. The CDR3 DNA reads TGTGCCAGCAGCTTAGCGGGGGGTTCCGAAGATACGCAGTATTTT.

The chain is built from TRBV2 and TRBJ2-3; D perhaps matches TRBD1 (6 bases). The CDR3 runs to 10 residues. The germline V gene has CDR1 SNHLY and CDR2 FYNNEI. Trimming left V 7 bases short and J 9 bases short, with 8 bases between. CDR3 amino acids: CASTGDTQYF. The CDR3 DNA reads TGTGCCAGCACAGGGGACACGCAGTATTTT.

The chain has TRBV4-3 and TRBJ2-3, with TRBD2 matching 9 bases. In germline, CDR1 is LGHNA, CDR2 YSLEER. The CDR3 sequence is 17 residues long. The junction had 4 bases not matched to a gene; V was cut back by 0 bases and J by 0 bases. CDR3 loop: CASSQDLAGSSTDTQYF. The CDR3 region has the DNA TGCGCCAGCAGCCAAGATCTAGCGGGATCTAGCACAGATACGCAGTATTTT.

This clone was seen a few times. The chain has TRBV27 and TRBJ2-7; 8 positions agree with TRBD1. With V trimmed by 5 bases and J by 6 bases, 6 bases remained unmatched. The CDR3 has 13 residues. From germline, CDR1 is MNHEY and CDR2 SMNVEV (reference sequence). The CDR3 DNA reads TGTGCCAGCAGTCCGATCACAGGGGGCGAGCAGTACTTC. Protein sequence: CASSPITGGEQYF.

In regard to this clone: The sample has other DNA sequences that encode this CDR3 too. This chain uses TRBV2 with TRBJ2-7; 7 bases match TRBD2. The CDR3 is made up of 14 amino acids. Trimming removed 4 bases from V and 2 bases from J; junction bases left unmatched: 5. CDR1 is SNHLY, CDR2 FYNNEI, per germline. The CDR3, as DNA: TGTGCCAGCAGTGTGACGGGGGGACCCTACGAGCAGTACTTC. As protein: CASSVTGGPYEQYF. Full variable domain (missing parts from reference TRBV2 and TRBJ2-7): EPEVTQTPSHQVTQMGQEVILRCVPISNHLYFYWYRQILGQKVEFLVSFYNNEISEKSEIFDDQFSVERPDGSNFTLKIRSTKLEDSAMYFCASSVTGGPYEQYFGPGTRLTVT.

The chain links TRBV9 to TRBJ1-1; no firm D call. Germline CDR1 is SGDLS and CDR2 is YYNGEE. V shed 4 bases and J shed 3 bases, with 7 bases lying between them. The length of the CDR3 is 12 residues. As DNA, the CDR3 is TGTGCCAGCAGCACCCTAGACACTGAAGCTTTCTTT. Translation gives CASSTLDTEAFF.

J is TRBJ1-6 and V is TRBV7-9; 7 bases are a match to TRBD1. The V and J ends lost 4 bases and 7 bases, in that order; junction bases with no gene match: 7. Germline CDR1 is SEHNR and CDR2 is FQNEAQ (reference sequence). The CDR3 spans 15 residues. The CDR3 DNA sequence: TGTGCCAGCAGCTCCACAGGGGTCGGCAATTCACCCCTCCACTTT. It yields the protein CASSSTGVGNSPLHF.

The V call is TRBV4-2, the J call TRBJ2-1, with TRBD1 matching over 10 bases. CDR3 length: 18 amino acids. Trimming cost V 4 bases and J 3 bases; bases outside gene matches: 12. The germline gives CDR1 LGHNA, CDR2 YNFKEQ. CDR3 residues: CASSPRDRGYGDYNEQFF. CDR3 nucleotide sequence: TGTGCCAGCAGCCCCCGGGACAGGGGCTATGGGGACTACAATGAGCAGTTCTTC.

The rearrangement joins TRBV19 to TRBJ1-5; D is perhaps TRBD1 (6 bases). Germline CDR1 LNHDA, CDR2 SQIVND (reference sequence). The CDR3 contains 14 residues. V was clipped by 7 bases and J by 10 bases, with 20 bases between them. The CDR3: CASTVHREGKPQHF. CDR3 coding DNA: TGTGCCAGTACGGTCCACAGGGAAGGTAAACCCCAGCATTTT.

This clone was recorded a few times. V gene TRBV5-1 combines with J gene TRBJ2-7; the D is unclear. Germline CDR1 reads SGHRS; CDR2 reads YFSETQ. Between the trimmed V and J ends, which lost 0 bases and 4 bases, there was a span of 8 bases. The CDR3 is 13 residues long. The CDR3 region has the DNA TGCGCCAGCAGCTTGGTGTCGGGTTACGAGCAGTACTTC. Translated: CASSLVSGYEQYF.